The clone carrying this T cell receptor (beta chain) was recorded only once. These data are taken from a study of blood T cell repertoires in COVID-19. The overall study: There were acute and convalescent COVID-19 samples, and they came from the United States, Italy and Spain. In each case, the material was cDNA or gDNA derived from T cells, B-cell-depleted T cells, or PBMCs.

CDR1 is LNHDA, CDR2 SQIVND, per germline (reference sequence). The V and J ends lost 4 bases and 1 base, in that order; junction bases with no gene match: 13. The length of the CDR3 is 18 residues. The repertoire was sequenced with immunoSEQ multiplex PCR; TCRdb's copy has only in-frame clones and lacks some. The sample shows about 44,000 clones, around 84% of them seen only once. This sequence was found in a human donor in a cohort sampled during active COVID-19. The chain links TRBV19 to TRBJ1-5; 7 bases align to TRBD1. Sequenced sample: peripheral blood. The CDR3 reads CASSKYYAGDRSNQPQHF. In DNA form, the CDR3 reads TGTGCCAGTAGTAAATATTATGCTGGGGACAGAAGCAATCAGCCCCAGCATTTT.